One TCR beta chain is described in this entry. Its antigen is undetermined. The data stem from a study of T-cell reconstitution after alpha-beta-depleted transplantation in children. Study conclusions and caveats: Fresh T-cell production supplied most of the T-cell counts and diversity seen one year after transplant. Alpha-beta T cells present about two months after transplant were reported to originate from several hundred expanded graft clones. After transplant, high TCRbeta diversity at day 60 in some patients arose from surviving recipient T cells and thymic progenitors.

CDR3 size: 17 residues. V shed 0 bases and J 6 bases; nucleotides not matched to a gene: 9. Germline V gives CDR1 SGHTA, CDR2 FQGNSA. This sample's TCRbeta library carried unique molecular identifier barcodes. TCRdb re-analysed the PCR reads in MiXCR, keeping a single row per CDR3 protein. The sample consists of 500,000 or so distinct CDR3 sequences, about an eighth of them appearing once. This TCR was recovered from a female patient younger than 10 who had a stem cell transplant for aplastic anemia, so the T cells may come from the graft donor. The rearrangement joins TRBV7-2 to TRBJ2-1, with 9 positions matching TRBD2. Sequences were derived from PBMCs, mostly from graft donor cells, sampled 180 days after TCRalphabeta/CD19-depleted stem cell transplant. CDR3 in amino acids: CASSLALRGRASNEQFF. The DNA for the CDR3 is TGTGCCAGCAGCTTAGCGCTACGCGGGAGGGCCTCCAATGAGCAGTTCTTC.